This T cell receptor (beta chain) was captured by sequencing in a study of lymphopenia after photon versus proton radiotherapy. On this clone itself: Its antigen is unknown.

Overall study findings and caveats: Relative stability marked proton patients; photon patients lost diversity and naive cells. Oligoclonal CD8+ Temra expansion after nadir drove photon patients' diversity drop.

J lost 7 bases, V lost 5 bases, and 5 bases had no gene match. CDR1 is LNHDA, CDR2 SQIVND, per germline (reference sequence). The CDR3 covers 13 residues. The table came from immunoSEQ multiplex PCR; TCRdb's copy has only in-frame clones and leaves some out. The table has more than 60,000 clones, about 90% seen once. The gene calls are TRBV19 and TRBJ2-1, with 7 bases fitting TRBD1. This receptor was identified in a man aged 35-49 years with gastric cancer. The sequencing used peripheral blood, collected from a patient treated with photon-based radiotherapy. CDR3 DNA sequence: TGTGCCAGTAGTCCGGACAGGTGGAATGAGCAGTTCTTC. This translates into CASSPDRWNEQFF.